These 23 T cell receptor beta chains were sequenced from one sample in a study of T cell repertoires in cytomegalovirus infection. Each CDR3 protein gets one entry after TCRdb re-called the reads with MiXCR. Among some 320,000 distinct CDR3 sequences, more than 8% were seen once, and the ten largest hold approximately 4.7%. The sample consisted of PBMCs. These receptors were collected from a human donor in good health (CMV status not recorded). Some clones in this sample may be carry-over from other donors' samples.

The V and J genes are TRBV12-3 or TRBV12-4 and TRBJ1-2; D is uncertain. CDR3 size: 12 residues. V was cut by 2 bases and J by 8 bases, with 9 bases left in between. The CDR3 is CASSLPVGGYTF. Here the CDR3 DNA reads TGTGCCAGCAGTTTACCAGTCGGGGGCTACACCTTC.

This clonotype was seen at least ten times. The rearrangement uses TRBV28 and TRBJ2-2, with 11 bases that match TRBD2. This CDR3 is built from 14 residues. V shed 8 bases and J 4 bases; nucleotides not matched to a gene: 3. CDR1 and CDR2 from the germline V gene are MDHEN and SYDVKM. DNA of the CDR3: TGTGCCAGCTTTAGCGGGAGGGCCACCGGGGAGCTGTTTTTT. It yields the protein CASFSGRATGELFF.

This clonotype was found many times. The J gene is TRBJ1-5, the V gene TRBV7-8, with D maybe TRBD1 (6 bases). Trimming shortened V by 4 bases and J by 3 bases, and 10 bases separated the two germline ends. The germline CDR1 and CDR2 sequences are SGHVS and FQNEAQ. This CDR3 has 14 amino acids. CDR3 amino acids: CASSSDSNNQPQHF. CDR3 DNA sequence: TGTGCCAGCAGCTCGGACAGTAACAATCAGCCCCAGCATTTT.

On this clonotype itself: A read error is possible here, since a much larger clone lies one base away. This chain uses TRBV7-2 with TRBJ2-5, with D perhaps TRBD1 or TRBD2 (5 bases each). Germline V gives CDR1 SGHTA, CDR2 FQGNSA. With 2 bases removed from V and 1 base from J, the gap between germline ends came to 17 bases. The CDR3 is made up of 17 amino acids. This CDR3 reads CASSLFSASTGQETQYF. The CDR3 region has the DNA TGTGCCAGCAGCTTATTCTCGGCTAGCACAGGCCAAGAGACCCAGTACTTC.

The sample holds a few counts of this clonotype. The rearrangement links TRBV6-6 to TRBJ2-6; D is undetermined. The CDR3 covers 15 residues. V was pared by 6 bases and J by 1 base, with 10 bases between. Germline V lookup: CDR1 MNHNY, CDR2 SVGAGI (reference sequence). CDR3 residues: CASSPTPSGANVLTF. The CDR3, as DNA: TGTGCCAGCAGCCCGACACCATCTGGGGCCAACGTCCTGACTTTC.

This clonotype was recorded many times. The chain combines TRBV7-2 with TRBJ1-5; D unclear. Germline loops: CDR1 SGHTA, CDR2 FQGNSA. Deletions cut 5 bases from V and 0 bases from J, with 8 bases between. The CDR3 extends over 14 amino acids. This CDR3 reads CASSIGYSNQPQHF. Written as DNA, the CDR3 is TGTGCCAGCAGCATAGGGTATAGCAATCAGCCCCAGCATTTT.

This clonotype was detected only a few times. DNA of the CDR3: TGTGCCAGCAGCTTAGATTACCGGGGGGGCGCAGATGGCTACACCTTC. It yields the protein CASSLDYRGGADGYTF. This chain connects TRBV7-2 to TRBJ1-2, with a weak D call TRBD1 (6 bases). Trimming took 1 base from V and 6 from J, leaving 18 bases between them. The germline gives CDR1 SGHTA, CDR2 FQGNSA. The CDR3 is 16 amino acids.

The chain employs TRBV9 and TRBJ2-1; D is unclear. CDR1 and CDR2 from the germline V gene are SGDLS and YYNGEE. V shed 3 bases and J shed 1 base, with 2 bases lying between them. There are 12 residues in the CDR3. The CDR3 sequence is CASSASYNEQFF. The CDR3 DNA sequence: TGTGCCAGCAGCGCTTCCTACAATGAGCAGTTCTTC.

This clonotype was seen repeatedly, ten times or more. The chain carries TRBV6-1 and TRBJ2-4; 8 nucleotides align to TRBD1. The V gene's germline CDR1 is MNHNS and CDR2 SASEGT. V dropped 6 bases and J dropped 3; count of bases not matched to a gene: 4. The length of the CDR3 is 14 residues. The CDR3 loop reads CASRPGGDKNIQYF. The CDR3 nucleotides are TGTGCCAGCAGACCAGGGGGCGACAAAAACATTCAGTACTTC.

The chain is built from TRBV7-9 and TRBJ1-5; 11 nucleotides align to TRBD1. This CDR3 region has 14 residues. J gave up 7 bases and V 7 bases, and 6 bases lay outside the gene matches. Germline CDR1 SEHNR, CDR2 FQNEAQ (reference sequence). In DNA, the CDR3 is TGTGCCAGCACCTCGGGACAGGGGGGACAGCCCCAGCATTTT. The encoded protein is CASTSGQGGQPQHF. Looking up the rest from reference TRBV7-9 and TRBJ1-5 gives the full variable domain: DTGVSQNPRHKITKRGQNVTFRCDPISEHNRLYWYRQTLGQGPEFLTYFQNEAQLEKSRLLSDRFSAERPKGSFSTLEIQRTEQGDSAMYLCASTSGQGGQPQHFGDGTRLSIL.

This clonotype was observed a few times. The rearrangement uses TRBV20-1 and TRBJ2-1; 7 bases match TRBD2. CDR1 DFQATT and CDR2 SNEGSKA come from the germline V gene (reference sequence). CDR3 length equals 15 residues. Trimming at V came to 6 bases and at J to 4 bases, leaving 12 bases not matched to a gene. This CDR3 reads CSASRTLAVYNEQFF. CDR3 bases: TGCAGTGCCTCCCGCACGCTAGCGGTATACAATGAGCAGTTCTTC.

The chain has TRBV7-2 and TRBJ1-1, with D unresolved. V lost 0 bases and J 1 base, leaving 6 bases between the germline ends. The germline CDR1 and CDR2 sequences are SGHTA and FQGNSA. This CDR3 spans 14 amino acids. Here the CDR3 reads CASSLAIQNTEAFF. Written as DNA, the CDR3 is TGTGCCAGCAGCTTAGCCATTCAGAACACTGAAGCTTTCTTT. The complete variable domain, with remaining parts taken from reference TRBV7-2 and TRBJ1-1, reads GAGVSQSPSNKVTEKGKDVELRCDPISGHTALYWYRQSLGQGLEFLIYFQGNSAPDKSGLPSDRFSAERTGGSVSTLTIQRTQQEDSAVYLCASSLAIQNTEAFFGQGTRLTVV.

This clonotype was recorded at least ten times. J is TRBJ1-1 and V is TRBV7-2, with TRBD1 identical over 9 bases. V was pared by 2 bases and J by 1 base, with 5 bases of the junction left unmatched. The CDR3 runs 16 residues. CDR1 and CDR2 (germline): SGHTA, FQGNSA. The CDR3 region is CASSLRTGATNTEAFF. The CDR3 DNA is TGTGCCAGCAGCTTAAGGACAGGGGCCACGAACACTGAAGCTTTCTTT. The full variable domain, rest sourced from reference TRBV7-2 and TRBJ1-1, is GAGVSQSPSNKVTEKGKDVELRCDPISGHTALYWYRQSLGQGLEFLIYFQGNSAPDKSGLPSDRFSAERTGGSVSTLTIQRTQQEDSAVYLCASSLRTGATNTEAFFGQGTRLTVV.

This clonotype was seen repeatedly, ten times or more. The J gene is TRBJ2-1, the V gene TRBV6-2 or TRBV6-3, with D perhaps matching TRBD2 (6 bases). In germline, CDR1 is MNHEY, CDR2 SVGEGT. The V end was cut by 5 bases, the J end by 7 bases, with 27 bases between. The CDR3 spans 18 residues. DNA of the CDR3: TGTGCCAGCAGTACCCGTTTTAGCGGAGCCCTGGGGGAAAATGAGCAGTTCTTC. It codes for CASSTRFSGALGENEQFF.

This clonotype was observed a few times. This CDR3 is CASSPHGLPMNTEAFF. In nucleotides, the CDR3 is TGCGCCAGCAGCCCCCACGGTTTGCCCATGAACACTGAAGCTTTCTTT. This chain joins TRBV5-1 and TRBJ1-1; D is ambiguous. This CDR3 is 16 amino acids long. V was shortened by 4 bases and J by 0 bases, with 16 bases between the two germline ends. Germline V gives CDR1 SGHRS, CDR2 YFSETQ. Complete variable domain (other parts from reference TRBV5-1 and TRBJ1-1): KAGVTQTPRYLIKTRGQQVTLSCSPISGHRSVSWYQQTPGQGLQFLFEYFSETQRNKGNFPGRFSGRQFSNSRSEMNVSTLELGDSALYLCASSPHGLPMNTEAFFGQGTRLTVV.

This clonotype came up a few times. V is TRBV18 and J is TRBJ2-1, with D possibly TRBD2 on 5 matching bases. V was shortened by 3 bases and J by 5 bases, with 8 bases between the two germline ends. Germline lookup yields CDR1 KGHSH and CDR2 LQKENI. There are 13 residues in the CDR3. As DNA, the CDR3 is TGTGCCAGCTCACCGCCCGGGAACAATGAGCAGTTCTTC. Translated, it gives CASSPPGNNEQFF.

At least ten counts were recorded for this clonotype. V gene TRBV7-2 combines with J gene TRBJ1-1; maybe TRBD1 (6 bases). Germline V gene lookup returns CDR1 SGHTA and CDR2 FQGNSA. The CDR3 loop spans 14 amino acids. The V and J ends lost 0 bases and 8 bases respectively, with 13 bases between them. The DNA for the CDR3 is TGTGCCAGCAGCTTAGCGCCGGGGGCCGTGGAAGCTTTCTTT. It translates to CASSLAPGAVEAFF.

This clonotype occurred a few times. The rearrangement uses TRBV7-2 and TRBJ1-5, with a weak D call TRBD1 (5 bases). The germline V and J ends were trimmed by 5 bases and 9 bases, with 14 bases remaining between them. This CDR3 contains 13 residues. Germline loops: CDR1 SGHTA, CDR2 FQGNSA. The CDR3 DNA reads as TGTGCCAGCAGCCCGAAGGCAGGGTTGCCCCAGCATTTT. Residues: CASSPKAGLPQHF.

At least ten counts were recorded for this clonotype. The chain has TRBV7-2 and TRBJ1-3; no firm D call. The V end was cut by 0 bases, the J end by 3 bases, with 6 bases between. CDR1 and CDR2 from the germline V gene are SGHTA and FQGNSA. The CDR3 has 14 amino acids. The CDR3: CASSLAVYGNTIYF. In DNA form, the CDR3 reads TGTGCCAGCAGCTTAGCCGTCTATGGAAACACCATATATTTT.

There are many counts of this clonotype. The V gene is TRBV24-1, the J gene TRBJ1-2; 8 bases map to TRBD1. Trimming at V came to 7 bases and at J to 4 bases, leaving 4 bases not matched to a gene. The CDR3 consists of 13 residues. From germline, CDR1 is KGHDR and CDR2 SFDVKD. The chain's CDR3 is CATSAGTGYGYTF. The CDR3 nucleotides read TGTGCCACCAGCGCTGGGACAGGCTATGGCTACACCTTC.

This clonotype turned up a few times. The rearrangement joins TRBV5-1 to TRBJ2-1, with D unresolved. V lost 7 bases and J lost 0, with 11 bases in between. The CDR3 runs 14 residues. Germline V gene lookup returns CDR1 SGHRS and CDR2 YFSETQ. The CDR3 protein is CASQRLSSYNEQFF. The CDR3 nucleotides are TGCGCCAGCCAACGGCTAAGCTCCTACAATGAGCAGTTCTTC.

This clonotype was counted a few times. This chain joins TRBV6-2 or TRBV6-3 and TRBJ1-1; 12 nucleotides line up with TRBD1. The ends lost 8 bases at V and 5 bases at J; junction bases unmatched: 9. This CDR3 spans 15 amino acids. CDR1 is MNHEY, CDR2 SVGEGT, per germline. DNA of the CDR3: TGTGCCAGCGTGATGGGGACAGGGGGCGAGACTGAAGCTTTCTTT. This encodes CASVMGTGGETEAFF.

The chain recombines TRBV10-2 with TRBJ2-7; TRBD2 is a possible D gene (6 bases). The CDR3 extends over 14 amino acids. CDR1 is WSHSY, CDR2 SAAADI, per germline. Trimming cost V 6 bases and J 6 bases, with 18 bases left between them. CDR3: CASSTTTHGGEQYF. The CDR3 nucleotides are TGCGCCAGCAGCACGACAACCCACGGGGGCGAGCAGTACTTC.